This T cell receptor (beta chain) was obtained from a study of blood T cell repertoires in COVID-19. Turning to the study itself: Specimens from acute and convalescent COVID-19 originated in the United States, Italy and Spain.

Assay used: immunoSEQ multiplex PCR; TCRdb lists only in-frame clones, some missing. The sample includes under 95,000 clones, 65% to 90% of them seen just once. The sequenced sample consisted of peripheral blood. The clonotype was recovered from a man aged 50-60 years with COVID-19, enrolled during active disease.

CDR3 in DNA: TGCGCCAGCAGCTTGGCTGTGACTAGCGGGACGGGTGAGCAGTTCTTC. The encoded protein is CASSLAVTSGTGEQFF. The chain links TRBV5-1 to TRBJ2-1; 11 nucleotides match TRBD2. Germline assignment: CDR1 SGHRS and CDR2 YFSETQ. The CDR3 is 16 amino acids. V was clipped by 0 bases and J by 9 bases; unmatched bases: 8.